The rows below give T cell receptor beta chains drawn from one sample of a study of Ad26.COV2.S vaccination and SARS-CoV-2 variants. TCRdb's table, derived via immunoSEQ multiplex PCR, lists solely in-frame clones and lacks some. The sample contains some 390,000 clones, roughly 90% of which appear only once. Sequences were derived from peripheral blood, sampled in a trial of Ad26.COV2.S vaccine versus placebo. The receptors were sampled from a person between 18 and 60 years old who received the Ad26.COV2.S COVID-19 vaccine or a placebo. CDR3s include the opening cysteine and the closing phenylalanine or tryptophan. D genes are given only for firm matches. Size is omitted from some rows. Given values are once, few, many or a class for expanded clones.

TRBV5-1,TRBD2,NA,TRBJ2-1,CASSLRSGSDYNEQFF,TGCGCCAGCAGCTTGAGGAGCGGGAGCGACTACAATGAGCAGTTCTTC
TRBV19,NA,NA,TRBJ2-2,CASRRQANTGELFF,TGTGCCAGTAGAAGGCAGGCGAACACCGGGGAGCTGTTTTTT
TRBV11-1,NA,NA,TRBJ2-3,CASSSGLTSTDTQYF,TGTGCCAGCAGCTCGGGACTTACTAGCACAGATACGCAGTATTTT
TRBV24-1,NA,NA,TRBJ2-1,CATSDPGTSYNEQFF,TGTGCCACCAGTGATCCCGGAACCTCCTACAATGAGCAGTTCTTC
TRBV3-1/TRBV3-2,NA,NA,TRBJ1-4,CASSPGSTNEKLFF,TGTGCCAGCAGTCCTGGGAGCACTAATGAAAAACTGTTTTTT
TRBV30,NA,NA,TRBJ1-2,CAWSGIDDGGSYGYTF,TGTGCCTGGAGTGGAATCGACGACGGGGGTAGCTATGGCTACACCTTC
TRBV9,NA,once,TRBJ2-2,CASSVAPTAGELFF,TGTGCCAGCAGCGTAGCCCCGACAGCCGGGGAGCTGTTTTTT
TRBV20-1,TRBD1,NA,TRBJ2-1,CLGTGGSEQFF,TGCCTAGGGACAGGGGGTAGTGAGCAGTTCTTC
TRBV7-6,NA,NA,TRBJ1-4,CASSLAFSATNEKLFF,TGTGCCAGCAGCTTAGCGTTTTCTGCAACTAATGAAAAACTGTTTTTT
TRBV12-5,TRBD1,NA,TRBJ2-1,CASGTSGQVIGNEQFF,TGTGCTAGTGGTACTTCCGGACAGGTGATAGGGAATGAGCAGTTCTTC
TRBV28,NA,NA,TRBJ1-4,CASRGGDRFNEKLFF,TGTGCCAGCAGGGGCGGCGACAGGTTTAATGAAAAACTGTTTTTT
TRBV11-3,NA,NA,TRBJ2-6,CASSIRQGLPSGANVLTF,TGTGCCAGCAGCATCCGACAGGGACTCCCCTCTGGGGCCAACGTCCTGACTTTC
TRBV4-2,TRBD2,NA,TRBJ2-3,CASSHLPGTSGRDSTDTQYF,TGTGCCAGCAGCCATCTTCCCGGGACTAGCGGGAGAGATTCCACAGATACGCAGTATTTT
TRBV30,TRBD2,NA,TRBJ2-1,CASRRGLAFGEQFF,TGTGCCTCCCGCCGGGGACTAGCGTTTGGTGAGCAGTTCTTC
TRBV2,TRBD1,NA,TRBJ2-1,CASSVWTGLNEQFF,TGTGCCAGCAGTGTTTGGACAGGGCTGAATGAGCAGTTCTTC
TRBV11-2,NA,NA,TRBJ2-7,CASSPSSGASYEQYF,TGTGCCAGCAGCCCCTCGTCCGGGGCCTCCTACGAGCAGTACTTC
TRBV30,TRBD1,NA,TRBJ1-3,CAWRDRGPGAPGNTIYF,TGTGCCTGGAGGGACAGGGGACCAGGGGCTCCAGGAAACACCATATATTTT
TRBV4-2,TRBD1,NA,TRBJ1-4,CASSQAGQGDEKLFF,TGTGCCAGCAGCCAAGCGGGACAGGGAGATGAAAAACTGTTTTTT
TRBV11-2,NA,once,TRBJ2-3,CASSLQGRTDTQYF,TGTGCCAGCAGCTTGCAAGGCCGCACAGATACGCAGTATTTT
TRBV18,TRBD2,NA,TRBJ2-5,CATSPTSGMGETQYF,TGTGCCACCTCTCCGACTAGCGGGATGGGAGAGACCCAGTACTTC
TRBV5-4,NA,NA,TRBJ1-1,CASSLVDTEAFF,TGTGCCAGCAGCTTGGTGGACACTGAAGCTTTCTTT
TRBV6-2/TRBV6-3,TRBD1,once,TRBJ1-4,CASSSSGTGPEKLFF,TGTGCCAGCAGTTCTTCCGGGACAGGGCCTGAAAAACTGTTTTTT
TRBV28,NA,NA,TRBJ2-1,CASSLGTSSGFEQFF,TGTGCCAGCAGTTTGGGGACAAGCAGCGGTTTCGAGCAGTTCTTC